This passage covers 15 T cell receptor beta chains from one sample sequenced in a study of cytomegalovirus exposure and HLA in healthy donors (dated by TCRdb to 2017 to 2019). The protocol used for the library was the immunoSEQ multiplex PCR assay. The multiplex PCR relied on a mix of 60 forward primers for TCR Vbeta segments and 13 reverse primers for TCR Jbeta segments. Drawn from immuneACCESS, this table holds only the in-frame rearrangements with V and J called that TCRdb kept. Clones are partly lost; checked studies trace under half to an unresolved V gene and leave the rest unexplained. The sample contains more than 100,000 clones, 76% of them found a single time. 1.8% of the sample is taken by the ten largest. Sequencing was carried out using PBMCs. Receptor source: a female donor in good health and CMV-seropositive.

The rearrangement links TRBV4-1 to TRBJ2-7; 14 bases are shared with TRBD2. This CDR3 has 18 amino acids. The germline CDR1 and CDR2 sequences are MGHRA and YSYEKL. Trimming took 1 base from V and 0 from J; bases not matched to a gene: 5. CDR3 loop: CASSQGTSGGRSSYEQYF. CDR3 nucleotide sequence: TGCGCCAGCAGCCAAGGGACTAGCGGGGGGAGGAGCTCCTACGAGCAGTACTTC.

The gene calls are TRBV5-1 and TRBJ1-1; TRBD1 aligns across 9 bases. CDR1 is SGHRS and CDR2 is YFSETQ in the germline V gene. The trim removed 3 bases at V and 3 bases at J, leaving 6 bases unmatched. The CDR3 is made up of 15 amino acids. Here the CDR3 reads CASSSQGAGDTEAFF. The CDR3 bases are TGCGCCAGCAGCTCACAGGGGGCGGGGGACACTGAAGCTTTCTTT.

The CDR3 DNA is TGTGCCAGCTCACCGGGACAGCTCCATCAGCCCCAGCATTTT. It encodes CASSPGQLHQPQHF. The chain recombines TRBV18 with TRBJ1-5; TRBD1 matches 7 bases. Looked up from germline, CDR1 is KGHSH and CDR2 is LQKENI. J was trimmed by 5 bases and V by 3 bases; bases with no gene match: 4. CDR3 length equals 14 residues.

This chain joins TRBV10-3 and TRBJ2-3; 8 bases are shared with TRBD1. After removal of 7 bases from V and 2 bases from J, the junction contained 5 bases not matched to a gene. Germline CDR1 is ENHRY and CDR2 is SYGVKD. CDR3 size: 14 residues. The CDR3 coding sequence is TGTGCCATCACCGGACAGGGCAACACAGATACGCAGTATTTT. This translates into CAITGQGNTDTQYF.

The rearrangement links TRBV19 to TRBJ1-4; possibly TRBD1 for D (6 bases). The CDR3 is 13 residues long. V was trimmed by 7 bases and J by 10 bases, leaving 16 bases between them. Germline-derived CDR1 and CDR2 are LNHDA and SQIVND (reference sequence). For the CDR3, the DNA is TGTGCCAGTATCTCCTCCGAAGGGGGAAAACTGTTTTTT. Encoded protein: CASISSEGGKLFF.

This clone has just a few counts. The CDR3 reads CSVVVTGASSNYGYTF. The CDR3 DNA follows: TGCAGCGTTGTAGTCACAGGGGCATCAAGTAACTATGGCTACACCTTC. This rearrangement joins TRBV29-1 to TRBJ1-2; TRBD1 matches at 7 bases. Trimming cost V 4 bases and J 1 base; bases outside gene matches: 12. This CDR3 has 16 residues. Germline values: CDR1 SQVTM, CDR2 ANQGSEA. Drawing the rest from reference TRBV29-1 and TRBJ1-2, the complete variable domain is SAVISQKPSRDICQRGTSLTIQCQVDSQVTMMFWYRQQPGQSLTLIATANQGSEATYESGFVIDKFPISRPNLTFSTLTVSNMSPEDSSIYLCSVVVTGASSNYGYTFGSGTRLTVV.

This clone occurred a few times. Other DNA sequences in the sample encode the same CDR3. V and J are TRBV11-1 and TRBJ2-3, with 7 bases matching TRBD2. Germline V gene data show CDR1 as SGHAT and CDR2 as FQDESV (reference sequence). The CDR3 totals 15 residues. The trim removed 3 bases at V and 1 base at J, leaving 4 bases unmatched. CDR3 region: CASSFSGDRTDTQYF. CDR3 in DNA: TGTGCCAGCAGCTTCAGCGGGGACCGCACAGATACGCAGTATTTT.

V gene TRBV9 combines with J gene TRBJ2-5; maybe TRBD2 (5 bases). The CDR3 length is 17 residues. CDR1 and CDR2 (germline): SGDLS, YYNGEE. V was cut by 8 bases and J by 1 base, with 24 bases left in between. CDR3 nucleotides: TGTGCCAGTGGGGTGGGAGCCACCCGAATTACCCAAGAGACCCAGTACTTC. It yields the protein CASGVGATRITQETQYF.

The CDR3 protein is CASRTAGRAGELFF. The CDR3 DNA sequence: TGCGCCAGCAGAACAGCGGGGCGAGCCGGGGAGCTGTTTTTT. The V call is TRBV5-1, the J call TRBJ2-2; TRBD2 agrees at 7 bases. Germline CDR1 and CDR2: SGHRS and YFSETQ. Trimming at V came to 5 bases and at J to 6 bases, leaving 7 bases not matched to a gene. The CDR3 totals 14 residues.

The J gene is TRBJ2-6, the V gene TRBV19; perhaps TRBD1 as D (6 bases). V lost 4 bases and J 1 base, leaving 17 bases between the germline ends. The CDR3 runs to 18 residues. CDR1 LNHDA and CDR2 SQIVND come from the germline V gene (reference sequence). The chain's CDR3 is CASSTTTIQGSGANVLTF. The CDR3 coding sequence is TGTGCCAGTAGTACCACCACCATCCAGGGGTCTGGGGCCAACGTCCTGACTTTC.

The genes are TRBV10-3 and TRBJ2-3, with TRBD2 matching over 10 bases. This CDR3 is built from 22 residues. The germline V gene encodes CDR1 ENHRY and CDR2 SYGVKD. J was trimmed by 0 bases and V by 2 bases; bases with no gene match: 20. The CDR3 DNA sequence: TGTGCCATCAGTGAGGTTTGGTCGTCTAGCGGGAGCCGGGGGACTAGCACAGATACGCAGTATTTT. Protein: CAISEVWSSSGSRGTSTDTQYF.

The chain carries TRBV30 and TRBJ2-7; 9 positions agree with TRBD2. The trim removed 8 bases at V and 5 bases at J, leaving 10 bases unmatched. Per the germline V gene, CDR1 is GTSNPN and CDR2 is SVGIG (reference sequence). The CDR3 consists of 13 residues. CDR3 protein: CAARGSGRDEQYF. The CDR3 region has the DNA TGTGCCGCGCGGGGTAGCGGGAGAGACGAGCAGTACTTC.

This chain connects TRBV5-1 to TRBJ1-1, with 11 positions matching TRBD1. Trimming cost V 4 bases and J 2 bases; bases outside gene matches: 4. This CDR3 is built from 15 residues. Germline V gene data show CDR1 as SGHRS and CDR2 as YFSETQ. DNA of the CDR3: TGCGCCAGCAGCCTGGGACAGGGGGGAAACACTGAAGCTTTCTTT. Encoded protein: CASSLGQGGNTEAFF.

The rearrangement joins TRBV5-1 to TRBJ2-1; 13 bases fit TRBD2. After removal of 2 bases from V and 0 bases from J, the junction contained 8 bases not matched to a gene. Germline values: CDR1 SGHRS, CDR2 YFSETQ. The CDR3 loop spans 19 amino acids. The CDR3 region is CASSLLAGGGWGSYNEQFF. The CDR3 bases are TGCGCCAGCAGCTTACTAGCGGGAGGGGGCTGGGGCTCCTACAATGAGCAGTTCTTC.

This chain links TRBV7-9 with TRBJ2-7, with TRBD1 as a possible D gene (5 bases). V lost 2 bases, J lost 2 bases, and 10 bases lay in between. Germline V gene sequence: CDR1 SEHNR, CDR2 FQNEAQ (reference sequence). CDR3 length: 14 residues. The CDR3 is CASSLLGRAYEQYF. The CDR3, as DNA: TGTGCCAGCAGCTTATTGGGCAGGGCCTACGAGCAGTACTTC.